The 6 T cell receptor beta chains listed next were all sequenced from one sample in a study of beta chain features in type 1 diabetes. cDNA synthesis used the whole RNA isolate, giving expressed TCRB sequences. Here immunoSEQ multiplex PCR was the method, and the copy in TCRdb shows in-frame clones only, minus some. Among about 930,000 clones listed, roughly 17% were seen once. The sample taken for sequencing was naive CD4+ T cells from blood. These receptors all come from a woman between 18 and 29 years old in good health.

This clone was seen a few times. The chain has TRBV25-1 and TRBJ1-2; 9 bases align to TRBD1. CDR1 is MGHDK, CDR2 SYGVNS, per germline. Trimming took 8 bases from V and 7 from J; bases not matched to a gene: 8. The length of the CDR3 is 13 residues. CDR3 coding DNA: TGTGCCAGCGAGGGACAGGGTCGCTCTGGCTACACCTTC. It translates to CASEGQGRSGYTF.

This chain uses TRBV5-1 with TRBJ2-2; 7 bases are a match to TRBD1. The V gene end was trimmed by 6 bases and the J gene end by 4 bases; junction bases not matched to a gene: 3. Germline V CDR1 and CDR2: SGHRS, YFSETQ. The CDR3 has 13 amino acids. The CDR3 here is CASNRGVTGELFF. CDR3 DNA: TGCGCCAGCAACAGGGGCGTCACCGGGGAGCTGTTTTTT.

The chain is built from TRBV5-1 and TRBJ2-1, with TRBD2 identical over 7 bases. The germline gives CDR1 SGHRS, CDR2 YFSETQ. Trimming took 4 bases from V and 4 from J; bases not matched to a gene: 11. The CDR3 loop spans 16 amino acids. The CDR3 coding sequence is TGCGCCAGCAGCCCAGAAGCGGGGTTCACTTACAATGAGCAGTTCTTC. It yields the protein CASSPEAGFTYNEQFF.

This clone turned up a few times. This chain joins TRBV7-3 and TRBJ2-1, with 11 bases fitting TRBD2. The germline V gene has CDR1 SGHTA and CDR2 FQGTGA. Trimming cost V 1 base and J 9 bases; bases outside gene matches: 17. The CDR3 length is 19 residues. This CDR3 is CASSLIGTSGSLGGGEQFF. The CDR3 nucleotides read TGTGCCAGCAGCTTAATCGGGACTAGCGGTTCCTTGGGGGGAGGTGAGCAGTTCTTC.

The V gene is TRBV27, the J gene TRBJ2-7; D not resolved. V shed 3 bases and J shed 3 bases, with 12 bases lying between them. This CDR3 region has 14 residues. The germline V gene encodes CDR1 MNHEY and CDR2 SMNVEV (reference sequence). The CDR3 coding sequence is TGTGCCAGCAGTTTGAGGCCAGACTTCTACGAGCAGTACTTC. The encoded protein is CASSLRPDFYEQYF.

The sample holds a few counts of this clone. The CDR3 here is CASSLDSALSYGYTF. CDR3 sequence (DNA): TGTGCCAGCAGCTTGGACAGTGCGTTGTCGTATGGCTACACCTTC. The genes are TRBV5-4 and TRBJ1-2, with unresolved D. This CDR3 region has 15 residues. V was pared by 0 bases and J by 5 bases, with 14 bases between. Germline loops: CDR1 SGHNT, CDR2 YYREEE (reference sequence).